This T cell receptor beta chain was documented in a study of T-cell memory formation after mild COVID-19. MiXCR, applied by TCRdb to the 5' RACE reads, yields one record per CDR3 protein. Of around 470,000 distinct CDR3 sequences in the sample, over 15% were seen once. Germline V lookup: CDR1 SGHAT, CDR2 FQNNGV. J gave up 4 bases and V 5 bases, and 4 bases lay outside the gene matches. CDR3 size: 14 residues. The receptor was isolated from an adult woman who had mild COVID-19 (a few samples of this study predate the infection). Cell type and time point are not known. Input material: PBMCs or a T cell subset sorted from them (not recorded which). The chain combines TRBV11-2 with TRBJ2-5, with 10 nucleotides matching TRBD2. CDR3 coding DNA: TGTGCCAGCAGCATGGGACTAGCGATAGAGACCCAGTACTTC. It specifies CASSMGLAIETQYF.